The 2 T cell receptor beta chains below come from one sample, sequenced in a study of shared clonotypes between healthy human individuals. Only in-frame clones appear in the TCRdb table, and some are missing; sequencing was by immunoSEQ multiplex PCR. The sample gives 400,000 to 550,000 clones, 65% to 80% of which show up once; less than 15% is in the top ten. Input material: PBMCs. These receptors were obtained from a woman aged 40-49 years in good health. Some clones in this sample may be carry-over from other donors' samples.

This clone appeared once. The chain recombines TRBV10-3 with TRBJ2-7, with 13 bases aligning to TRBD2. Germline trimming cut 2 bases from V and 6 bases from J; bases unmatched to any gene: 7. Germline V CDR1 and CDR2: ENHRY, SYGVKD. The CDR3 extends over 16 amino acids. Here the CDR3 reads CAISEELGLAGFEQYF. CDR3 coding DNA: TGTGCCATCAGTGAGGAGTTGGGACTAGCGGGATTCGAGCAGTACTTC.

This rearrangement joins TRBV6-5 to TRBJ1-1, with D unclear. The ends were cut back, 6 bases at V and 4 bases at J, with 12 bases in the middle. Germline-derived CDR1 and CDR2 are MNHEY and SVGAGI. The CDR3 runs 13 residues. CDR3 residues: CASSRVGSTEAFF. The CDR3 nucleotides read TGTGCCAGCAGCCGAGTGGGGTCCACTGAAGCTTTCTTT.